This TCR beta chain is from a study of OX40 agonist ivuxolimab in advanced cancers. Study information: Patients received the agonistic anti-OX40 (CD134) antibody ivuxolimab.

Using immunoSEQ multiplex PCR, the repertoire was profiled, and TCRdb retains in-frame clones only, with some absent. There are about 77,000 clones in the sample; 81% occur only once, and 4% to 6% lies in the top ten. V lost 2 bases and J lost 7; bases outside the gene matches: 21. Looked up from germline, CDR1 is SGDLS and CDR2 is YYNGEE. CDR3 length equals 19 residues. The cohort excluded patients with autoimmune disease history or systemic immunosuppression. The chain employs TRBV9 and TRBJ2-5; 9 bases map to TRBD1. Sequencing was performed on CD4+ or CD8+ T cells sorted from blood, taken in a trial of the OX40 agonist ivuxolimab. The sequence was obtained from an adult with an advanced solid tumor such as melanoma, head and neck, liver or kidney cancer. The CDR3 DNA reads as TGTGCCAGCAGCGTGGCGATTCCGGGACAGGGATCTCGGGATGGGACCCAGTACTTC. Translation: CASSVAIPGQGSRDGTQYF.